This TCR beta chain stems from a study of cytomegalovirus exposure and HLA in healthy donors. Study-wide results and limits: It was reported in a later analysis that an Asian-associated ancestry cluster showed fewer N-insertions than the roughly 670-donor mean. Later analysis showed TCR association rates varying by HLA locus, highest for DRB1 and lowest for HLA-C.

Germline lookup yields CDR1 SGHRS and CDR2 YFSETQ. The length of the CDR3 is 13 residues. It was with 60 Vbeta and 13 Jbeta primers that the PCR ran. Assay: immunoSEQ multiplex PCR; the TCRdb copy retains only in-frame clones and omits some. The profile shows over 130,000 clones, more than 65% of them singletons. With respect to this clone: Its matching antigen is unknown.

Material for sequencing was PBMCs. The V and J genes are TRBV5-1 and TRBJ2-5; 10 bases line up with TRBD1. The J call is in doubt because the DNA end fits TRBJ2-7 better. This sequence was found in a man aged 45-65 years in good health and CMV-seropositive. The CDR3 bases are TGCGCCAGCAAGGGGACAGGGGTCTACGAGCAGTACTTC. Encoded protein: CASKGTGVYEQYF.